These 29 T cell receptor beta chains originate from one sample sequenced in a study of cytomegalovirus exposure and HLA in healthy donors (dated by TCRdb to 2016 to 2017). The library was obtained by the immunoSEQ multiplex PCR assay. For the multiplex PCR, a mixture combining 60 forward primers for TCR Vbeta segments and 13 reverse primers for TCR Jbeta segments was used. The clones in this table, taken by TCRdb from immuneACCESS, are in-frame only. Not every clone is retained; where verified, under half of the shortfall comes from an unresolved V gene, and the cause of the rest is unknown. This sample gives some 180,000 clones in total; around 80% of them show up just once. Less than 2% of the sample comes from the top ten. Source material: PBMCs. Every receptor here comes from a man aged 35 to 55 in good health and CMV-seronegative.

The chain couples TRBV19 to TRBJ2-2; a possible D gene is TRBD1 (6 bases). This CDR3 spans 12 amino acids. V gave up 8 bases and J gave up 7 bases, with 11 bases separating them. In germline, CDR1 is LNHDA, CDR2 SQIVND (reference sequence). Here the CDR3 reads CASRRGDGELFF. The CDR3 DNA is TGTGCCAGTCGCAGGGGAGACGGGGAGCTGTTTTTT.

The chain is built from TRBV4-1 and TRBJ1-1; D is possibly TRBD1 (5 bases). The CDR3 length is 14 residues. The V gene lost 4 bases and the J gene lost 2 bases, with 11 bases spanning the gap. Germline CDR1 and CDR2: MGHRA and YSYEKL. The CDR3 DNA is TGCGCCAGCAGCCTAGCAGGGTATAACACTGAAGCTTTCTTT. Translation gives CASSLAGYNTEAFF.

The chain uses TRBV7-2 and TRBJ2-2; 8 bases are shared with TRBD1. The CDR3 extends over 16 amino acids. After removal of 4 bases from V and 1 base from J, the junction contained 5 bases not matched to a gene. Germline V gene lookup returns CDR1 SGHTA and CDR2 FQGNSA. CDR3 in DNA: TGTGCCAGCAGCTATTCAGGGGGCATGAACACCGGGGAGCTGTTTTTT. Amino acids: CASSYSGGMNTGELFF.

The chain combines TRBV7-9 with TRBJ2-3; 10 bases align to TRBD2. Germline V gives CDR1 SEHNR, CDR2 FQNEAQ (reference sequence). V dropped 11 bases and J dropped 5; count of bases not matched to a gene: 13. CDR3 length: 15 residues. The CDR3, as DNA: TGTGCCTCCCGGGCTAGCGGGAGTAGTAGAGATACGCAGTATTTT. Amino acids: CASRASGSSRDTQYF.

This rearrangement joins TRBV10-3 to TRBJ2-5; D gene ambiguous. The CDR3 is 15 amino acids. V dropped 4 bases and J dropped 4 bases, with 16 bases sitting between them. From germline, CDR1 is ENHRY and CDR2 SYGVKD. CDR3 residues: CAISADRYLGETQYF. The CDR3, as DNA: TGTGCCATCAGTGCCGATCGTTACCTCGGAGAGACCCAGTACTTC.

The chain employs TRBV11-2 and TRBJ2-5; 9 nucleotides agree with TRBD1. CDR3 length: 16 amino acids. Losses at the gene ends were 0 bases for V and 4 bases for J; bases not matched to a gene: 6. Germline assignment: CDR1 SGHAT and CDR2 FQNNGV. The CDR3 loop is CASSLDWVGQGETQYF. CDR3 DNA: TGTGCCAGCAGCTTAGATTGGGTGGGACAGGGAGAGACCCAGTACTTC.

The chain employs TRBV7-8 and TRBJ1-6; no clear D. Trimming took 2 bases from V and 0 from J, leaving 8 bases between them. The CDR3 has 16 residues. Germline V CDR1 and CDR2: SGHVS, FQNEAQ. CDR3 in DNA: TGTGCCAGCAGCTTACCAGCTAGCTCCTATAATTCACCCCTCCACTTT. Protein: CASSLPASSYNSPLHF.

The CDR3 coding sequence is TGTGCCAGCAGCGGCGGGAGGGACAATGAGCAGTTCTTC. Its translation is CASSGGRDNEQFF. The chain combines TRBV7-9 with TRBJ2-1; 9 positions match TRBD2. The CDR3 length is 13 residues. The V segment lost 5 bases and the J segment 5 bases; nucleotides outside the gene matches: 1. From germline, CDR1 is SEHNR and CDR2 FQNEAQ (reference sequence).

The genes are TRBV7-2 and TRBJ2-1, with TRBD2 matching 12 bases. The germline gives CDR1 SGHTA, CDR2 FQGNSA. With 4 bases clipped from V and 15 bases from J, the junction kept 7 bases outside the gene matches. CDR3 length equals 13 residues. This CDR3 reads CASSSGLAGRWFF. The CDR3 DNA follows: TGTGCCAGCAGCTCCGGACTAGCGGGGAGGTGGTTCTTC.

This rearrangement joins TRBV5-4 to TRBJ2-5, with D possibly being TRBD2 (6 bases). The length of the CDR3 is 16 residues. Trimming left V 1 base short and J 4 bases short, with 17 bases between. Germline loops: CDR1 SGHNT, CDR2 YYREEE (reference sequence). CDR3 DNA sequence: TGTGCCAGCAGCTTGAGGGCCACCGGGGGTCTAGAGACCCAGTACTTC. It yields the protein CASSLRATGGLETQYF.

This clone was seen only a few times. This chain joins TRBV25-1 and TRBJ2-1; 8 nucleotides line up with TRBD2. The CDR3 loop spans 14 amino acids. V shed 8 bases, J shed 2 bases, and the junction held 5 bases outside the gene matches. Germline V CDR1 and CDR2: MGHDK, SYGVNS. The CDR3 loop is CASGGLAPYNEQFF. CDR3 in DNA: TGTGCCAGCGGAGGACTAGCTCCCTACAATGAGCAGTTCTTC.

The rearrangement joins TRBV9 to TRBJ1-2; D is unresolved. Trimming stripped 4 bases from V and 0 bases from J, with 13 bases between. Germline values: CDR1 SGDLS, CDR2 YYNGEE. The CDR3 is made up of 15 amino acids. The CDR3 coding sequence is TGTGCCAGCAGCTTGTCGACGGCGGCTAACTATGGCTACACCTTC. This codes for CASSLSTAANYGYTF.

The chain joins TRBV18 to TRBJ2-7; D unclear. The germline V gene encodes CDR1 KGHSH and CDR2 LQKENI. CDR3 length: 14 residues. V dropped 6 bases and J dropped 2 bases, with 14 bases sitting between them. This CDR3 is CASSPQRGTYEQYF. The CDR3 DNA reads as TGTGCCAGCTCCCCTCAGAGAGGCACCTACGAGCAGTACTTC.

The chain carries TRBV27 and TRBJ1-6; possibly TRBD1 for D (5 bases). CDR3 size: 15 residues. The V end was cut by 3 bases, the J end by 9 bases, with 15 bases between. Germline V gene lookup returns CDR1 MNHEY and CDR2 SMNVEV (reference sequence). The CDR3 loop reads CASSFGQPGRSPLHF. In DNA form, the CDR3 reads TGTGCCAGCAGTTTTGGACAACCCGGGCGTTCACCCCTCCACTTT.

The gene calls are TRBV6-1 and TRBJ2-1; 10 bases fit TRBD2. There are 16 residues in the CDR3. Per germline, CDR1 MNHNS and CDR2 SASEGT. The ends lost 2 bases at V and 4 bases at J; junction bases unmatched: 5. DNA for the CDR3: TGTGCCAGCAGTGAACCCGGGACTAGCGTGTACAATGAGCAGTTCTTC. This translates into CASSEPGTSVYNEQFF.

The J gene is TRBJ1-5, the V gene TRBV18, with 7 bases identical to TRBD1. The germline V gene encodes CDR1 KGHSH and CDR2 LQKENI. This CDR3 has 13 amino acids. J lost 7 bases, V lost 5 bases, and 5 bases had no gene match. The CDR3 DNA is TGTGCCAGCTCAACCGGGACAGAACAGCCCCAGCATTTT. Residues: CASSTGTEQPQHF. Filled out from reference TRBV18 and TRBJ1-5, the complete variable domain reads NAGVMQNPRHLVRRRGQEARLRCSPMKGHSHVYWYRQLPEEGLKFMVYLQKENIIDESGMPKERFSAEFPKEGPSILRIQQVVRGDSAAYFCASSTGTEQPQHFGDGTRLSIL.

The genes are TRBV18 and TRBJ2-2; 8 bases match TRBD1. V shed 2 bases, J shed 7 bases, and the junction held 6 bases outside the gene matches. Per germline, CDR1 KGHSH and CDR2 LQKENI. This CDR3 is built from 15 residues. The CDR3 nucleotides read TGTGCCAGCTCACCAAGCCGACAGGGGATCGGGGAGCTGTTTTTT. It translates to CASSPSRQGIGELFF.

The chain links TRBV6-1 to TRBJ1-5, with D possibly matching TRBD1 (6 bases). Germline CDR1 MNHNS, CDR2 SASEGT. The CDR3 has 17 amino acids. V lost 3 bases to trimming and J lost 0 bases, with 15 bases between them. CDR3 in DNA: TGTGCCAGCAGTGAGGGGGAAGGACAGTATAGCAATCAGCCCCAGCATTTT. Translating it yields CASSEGEGQYSNQPQHF.

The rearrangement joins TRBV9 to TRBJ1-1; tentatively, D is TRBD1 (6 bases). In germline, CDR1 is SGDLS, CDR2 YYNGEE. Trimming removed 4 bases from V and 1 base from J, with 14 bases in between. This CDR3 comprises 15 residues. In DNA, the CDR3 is TGTGCCAGCAGCTTGGCAGGGGTGGGGAACACTGAAGCTTTCTTT. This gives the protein CASSLAGVGNTEAFF.

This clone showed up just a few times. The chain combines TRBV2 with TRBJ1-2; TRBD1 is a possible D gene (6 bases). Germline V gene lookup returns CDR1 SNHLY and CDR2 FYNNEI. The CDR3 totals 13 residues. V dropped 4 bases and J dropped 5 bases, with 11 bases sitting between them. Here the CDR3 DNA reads TGTGCCAGCAGTGCACAGGGAGGGTATGGCTACACCTTC. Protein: CASSAQGGYGYTF. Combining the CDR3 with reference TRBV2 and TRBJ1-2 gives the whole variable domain EPEVTQTPSHQVTQMGQEVILRCVPISNHLYFYWYRQILGQKVEFLVSFYNNEISEKSEIFDDQFSVERPDGSNFTLKIRSTKLEDSAMYFCASSAQGGYGYTFGSGTRLTVV.

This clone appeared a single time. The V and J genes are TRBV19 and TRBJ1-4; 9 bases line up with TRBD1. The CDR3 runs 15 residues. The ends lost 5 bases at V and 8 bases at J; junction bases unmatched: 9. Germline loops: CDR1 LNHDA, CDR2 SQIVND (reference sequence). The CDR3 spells CASSPLDRGDEKLFF. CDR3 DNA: TGTGCCAGTAGTCCCCTGGACAGGGGAGACGAAAAACTGTTTTTT. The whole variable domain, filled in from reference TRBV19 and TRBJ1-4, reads DGGITQSPKYLFRKEGQNVTLSCEQNLNHDAMYWYRQDPGQGLRLIYYSQIVNDFQKGDIAEGYSVSREKKESFPLTVTSAQKNPTAFYLCASSPLDRGDEKLFFGSGTQLSVL.

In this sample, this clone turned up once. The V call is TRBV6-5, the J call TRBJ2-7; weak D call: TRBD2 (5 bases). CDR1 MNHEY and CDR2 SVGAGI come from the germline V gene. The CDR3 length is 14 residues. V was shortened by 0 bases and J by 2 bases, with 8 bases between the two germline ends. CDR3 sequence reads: CASSYSTGTYEQYF. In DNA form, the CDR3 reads TGTGCCAGCAGTTACTCGACGGGGACCTACGAGCAGTACTTC.

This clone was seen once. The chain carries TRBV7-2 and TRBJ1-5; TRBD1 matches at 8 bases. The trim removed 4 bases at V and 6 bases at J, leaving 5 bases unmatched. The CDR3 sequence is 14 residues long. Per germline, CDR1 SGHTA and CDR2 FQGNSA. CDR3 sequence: CASSSGQGTQPQHF. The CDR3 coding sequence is TGTGCCAGCAGCTCAGGACAGGGTACTCAGCCCCAGCATTTT.

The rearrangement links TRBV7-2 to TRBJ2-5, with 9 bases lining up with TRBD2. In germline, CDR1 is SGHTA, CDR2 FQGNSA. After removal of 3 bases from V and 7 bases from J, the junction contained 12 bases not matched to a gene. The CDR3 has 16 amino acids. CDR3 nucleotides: TGTGCCAGCAGCTTCGGGAGTAGCGGGGGAAAAGGGACCCAGTACTTC. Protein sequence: CASSFGSSGGKGTQYF.

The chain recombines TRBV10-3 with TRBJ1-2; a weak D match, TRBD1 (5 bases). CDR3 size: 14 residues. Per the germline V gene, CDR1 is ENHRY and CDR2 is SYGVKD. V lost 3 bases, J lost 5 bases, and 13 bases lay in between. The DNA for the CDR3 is TGTGCCATCAGTGATAGCGGGCAGGGTTATGGCTACACCTTC. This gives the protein CAISDSGQGYGYTF.

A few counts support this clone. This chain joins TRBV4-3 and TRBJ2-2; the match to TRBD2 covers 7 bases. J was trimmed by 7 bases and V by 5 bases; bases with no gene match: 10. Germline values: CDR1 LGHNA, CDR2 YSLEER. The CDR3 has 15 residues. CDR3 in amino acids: CASSSWTSGGGELFF. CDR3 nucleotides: TGCGCCAGCAGCTCCTGGACTAGTGGGGGCGGGGAGCTGTTTTTT.

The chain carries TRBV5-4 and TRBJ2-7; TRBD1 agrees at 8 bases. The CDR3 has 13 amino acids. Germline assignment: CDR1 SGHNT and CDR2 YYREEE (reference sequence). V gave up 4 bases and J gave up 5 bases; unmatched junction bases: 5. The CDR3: CASSRMTGDEQYF. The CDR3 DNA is TGTGCCAGCAGCAGGATGACAGGGGACGAGCAGTACTTC.

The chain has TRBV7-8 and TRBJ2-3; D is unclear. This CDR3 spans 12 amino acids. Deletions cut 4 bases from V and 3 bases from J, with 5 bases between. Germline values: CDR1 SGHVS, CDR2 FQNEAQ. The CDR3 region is CASSSLTDTQYF. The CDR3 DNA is TGTGCCAGCAGCTCCCTGACAGATACGCAGTATTTT.

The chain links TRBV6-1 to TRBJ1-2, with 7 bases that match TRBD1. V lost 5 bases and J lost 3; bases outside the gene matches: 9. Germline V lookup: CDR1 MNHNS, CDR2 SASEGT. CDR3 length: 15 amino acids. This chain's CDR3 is CASSPSPGTDYGYTF. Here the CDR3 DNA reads TGTGCCAGCAGTCCAAGCCCGGGGACAGACTATGGCTACACCTTC.